The rows below give T cell receptor beta chains drawn from one sample of a study of OX40 agonist ivuxolimab in advanced cancers. The protocol was immunoSEQ multiplex PCR, while the TCRdb copy is restricted to in-frame clones and leaves out a portion. The sample includes about 64,000 clones, 75% to 90% of them seen just once. Specimen: CD4+ or CD8+ T cells sorted from blood, collected in a trial of the OX40 agonist ivuxolimab. These TCRs come from an adult with an advanced solid tumor such as melanoma, head and neck, liver or kidney cancer. Both conserved end residues are part of each CDR3. The D gene is left open where the match is weak. For some rows the clone size is stated as once, few or many, or as a class when expanded; others skip it.

J gene	V gene	CDR3 length	D gene	clone size	CDR3 DNA	CDR3 protein
TRBJ2-5	TRBV5-3	15	NA	NA	TGTGCCAGAAGCCCTCGGCTCCCCGAGGAAGAGACCCAGTACTTC	CARSPRLPEEETQYF
TRBJ2-7	TRBV9	15	NA	once	TGTGCCAGCAGCGTTGGTCGCAACCCCCCCTACGAGCAGTACTTC	CASSVGRNPPYEQYF
TRBJ1-3	TRBV10-1	15	NA	NA	TGCGCCAGCAGTGATTCCTCGGCTTTAGGAAACACCATATATTTT	CASSDSSALGNTIYF
TRBJ2-3	TRBV10-3	12	NA	once	TGTGCCATCAGGGGCGGCCCAGATACGCAGTATTTT	CAIRGGPDTQYF
TRBJ2-7	TRBV6-5	14	TRBD2	NA	TGTGCCAGCAGTAGACTAGCAGGGACCTACGAGCAGTACTTC	CASSRLAGTYEQYF
TRBJ2-6	TRBV5-1	19	TRBD2	NA	TGCGCCAGCGGCCCGAGCGGGAGGGTCGATTCCTCTGGGGCCAACGTCCTGACTTTC	CASGPSGRVDSSGANVLTF
TRBJ1-1	TRBV5-5	14	NA	NA	TGTGCCAGCAGCTCCCACGTAATTAACACTGAAGCTTTCTTT	CASSSHVINTEAFF
TRBJ2-5	TRBV9	17	TRBD2	NA	TGTGCCAGCAGCGTAGCTACTAGCGGGGGGCCTTATGAGACCCAGTACTTC	CASSVATSGGPYETQYF
TRBJ2-7	TRBV6-6	13	NA	NA	TGTGCCAGCAGTGAGGACAGAGCCTACGAGCAGTACTTC	CASSEDRAYEQYF
TRBJ1-5	TRBV10-3	16	NA	NA	TGTGCCATCAGTGATCCCTCACTCCGACCCGATCAGCCCCAGCATTTT	CAISDPSLRPDQPQHF
TRBJ1-1	TRBV18	14	NA	NA	TGTGCCAGCTCACCAAGGGGAGCGAACACTGAAGCTTTCTTT	CASSPRGANTEAFF
TRBJ2-1	TRBV5-3	14	NA	once	TGTGCCAGAAGCTTCGGGGACTCCTACAATGAGCAGTTCTTC	CARSFGDSYNEQFF
TRBJ2-6	TRBV4-3	19	TRBD1	NA	TGCGCCAGCAGCCAAGATACCCCCCAACAGGGGAGAGGGGCCAACGTCCTGACTTTC	CASSQDTPQQGRGANVLTF
TRBJ1-1	TRBV4-2	15	NA	few	TGTGCCAGCAGCCCCACGCTGGGGATGAACACTGAAGCTTTCTTT	CASSPTLGMNTEAFF
TRBJ1-1	TRBV28	14	NA	NA	TGTGCCAGCAGTACAGGGACGTTCCCCACTGAAGCTTTCTTT	CASSTGTFPTEAFF
TRBJ1-6	TRBV5-3	14	NA	NA	TGTGCCAGAAGCCCCTCACGGGGTGAATCACCCCTCCACTTT	CARSPSRGESPLHF
TRBJ2-6	TRBV5-6	13	NA	NA	TGTGCCAGCAGCATCTCTGGGGCCAACGTCCTGACTTTC	CASSISGANVLTF
TRBJ1-1	TRBV6-5	11	NA	NA	TGTGCCAGCAGTTCCCGGGGAGGAGCTTTCTTT	CASSSRGGAFF
TRBJ1-1	TRBV9	15	TRBD1	few	TGTGCCAGCAGCGTAGGTTCCGGGACAGGCCTGGAAGCTTTCTTT	CASSVGSGTGLEAFF
TRBJ1-2	TRBV7-9	14	NA	NA	TGTGCCAGCAGCTTATCTGCAGGGGCGGATGGCTACACCTTC	CASSLSAGADGYTF
TRBJ2-5	TRBV7-7	15	TRBD2	NA	TGTGCCAGCAGCTTAAGCGGGGTGATCCAAGAGACCCAGTACTTC	CASSLSGVIQETQYF
TRBJ2-5	TRBV5-1	13	NA	NA	TGCGCCAGCAACCTAGTTCGGGGGGAGACCCAGTACTTC	CASNLVRGETQYF
TRBJ1-6	TRBV10-3	13	NA	NA	TGTGCCACCCTCGACCGTGGAGGCTCACCCCTCCACTTT	CATLDRGGSPLHF
TRBJ2-5	TRBV2	15	TRBD2	few	TGTGCCAGCAGTGGAGGCGGGGGAGGGGCAGAGACCCAGTACTTC	CASSGGGGGAETQYF
TRBJ1-4	TRBV10-1	13	NA	NA	TGCGCCAGCAGTACGGGTCCTAATGAAAAACTGTTTTTT	CASSTGPNEKLFF
TRBJ2-1	TRBV10-3	17	TRBD1	NA	TGTGCCATCAGTGAGTCTTCCGGGACAGGGGCCCACAATGAGCAGTTCTTC	CAISESSGTGAHNEQFF
TRBJ2-2	TRBV21-1	16	NA	NA	TGTGCCAGCAGCAAAGACGGACAGGGGGCCACCGGGGAGCTGTTTTTT	CASSKDGQGATGELFF
TRBJ1-1	TRBV7-2	14	NA	few	TGTGCCAGCGCTTTGGATGGACGGGGAACTGAAGCTTTCTTT	CASALDGRGTEAFF
TRBJ2-1	TRBV7-6	15	TRBD2	NA	TGTGCCAGCAGCTTATTACTAGCGGACTACAATGAGCAGTTCTTC	CASSLLLADYNEQFF
TRBJ1-1	TRBV6-6	14	TRBD1	few	TGTGCCAGCAGTTACCCCGAGGGGGCCACTGAAGCTTTCTTT	CASSYPEGATEAFF
TRBJ2-7	TRBV11-2	15	NA	NA	TGTGCCAGCAGCTTAAGCCAGGTTGCCTCCTACGAGCAGTACTTC	CASSLSQVASYEQYF